These 9 T cell receptor beta chains originate from one sample sequenced in a study of molecular identifiers for immune sequencing clone quantification. TCRdb re-analysed the PCR reads in MiXCR, keeping a single row per CDR3 protein. The sample includes fewer than 25,000 distinct CDR3 sequences, roughly 15% of them seen just once. Material for sequencing was naive CD8+ T cells from blood, with Jurkat cell RNA spiked in. Specified subset: FACS-sorted CD8+CD4-CCR7+CD45RA+ naive T cells. These receptors were taken from a human donor in good health. Some libraries in this study had Jurkat cell RNA spiked in.

V and J are TRBV3-1 and TRBJ1-1, with D perhaps TRBD1 (6 bases). Germline V CDR1 and CDR2: LGHDT, YNNKEL (reference sequence). This CDR3 is 14 amino acids long. Trimming pared 7 bases from V and 0 bases from J, leaving 12 bases between. As DNA, the CDR3 is TGTGCCAGCAATACAGGGCCGATGAACACTGAAGCTTTCTTT. Protein: CASNTGPMNTEAFF.

This clonotype has ten or more counts. This sequence joins TRBV3-1 and TRBJ1-5, with D possibly TRBD1 on 5 matching bases. CDR3 length: 15 amino acids. The V gene lost 0 bases and the J gene lost 5 bases, with 11 bases spanning the gap. In germline, CDR1 is LGHDT, CDR2 YNNKEL (reference sequence). The CDR3 bases are TGTGCCAGCAGCCAAGATTGGGGCCTCGATCAGCCCCAGCATTTT. Translation: CASSQDWGLDQPQHF.

The sample holds many counts of this clonotype. This chain connects TRBV7-9 to TRBJ2-7; D not resolved. The CDR3 totals 14 residues. Germline V gene lookup returns CDR1 SEHNR and CDR2 FQNEAQ (reference sequence). V gave up 3 bases and J gave up 3 bases, with 12 bases separating them. The DNA of the CDR3 is TGTGCCAGCAGCTTCCCCGGACCAAACTACGAGCAGTACTTC. This codes for CASSFPGPNYEQYF. The full variable domain, with the rest looked up from reference TRBV7-9 and TRBJ2-7, is DTGVSQNPRHKITKRGQNVTFRCDPISEHNRLYWYRQTLGQGPEFLTYFQNEAQLEKSRLLSDRFSAERPKGSFSTLEIQRTEQGDSAMYLCASSFPGPNYEQYFGPGTRLTVT.

The chain couples TRBV6-2 or TRBV6-3 to TRBJ2-2; TRBD2 aligns across 8 bases. Germline loops: CDR1 MNHEY, CDR2 SVGEGT. V dropped 0 bases and J dropped 4; count of bases not matched to a gene: 1. There are 15 residues in the CDR3. CDR3 coding DNA: TGTGCCAGCAGTTACTCACTAGCGGTCACCGGGGAGCTGTTTTTT. It specifies CASSYSLAVTGELFF.

The V and J genes are TRBV27 and TRBJ1-5, with D hard to call. V was clipped by 3 bases and J by 2 bases, with 8 bases between them. The V gene's germline CDR1 is MNHEY and CDR2 SMNVEV (reference sequence). The CDR3 is made up of 14 amino acids. Here the CDR3 reads CASSFSGGNQPQHF. CDR3 nucleotide sequence: TGTGCCAGCAGTTTCTCCGGAGGCAATCAGCCCCAGCATTTT.

This clonotype has just a few counts. The V and J genes are TRBV7-9 and TRBJ2-5, with 9 bases matching TRBD2. Trimming took 5 bases from V and 1 from J; bases not matched to a gene: 8. Germline-derived CDR1 and CDR2 are SEHNR and FQNEAQ (reference sequence). The CDR3 covers 16 residues. The CDR3 reads CASSLGTSSIQETQYF. In DNA, the CDR3 is TGTGCCAGCAGCCTAGGGACTAGCAGCATCCAAGAGACCCAGTACTTC.

This clonotype was recorded many times. The gene calls are TRBV7-9 and TRBJ2-3; D may be TRBD2 (5 bases). Germline V CDR1 and CDR2: SEHNR, FQNEAQ (reference sequence). Trimming shortened V by 2 bases and J by 0 bases, and 9 bases separated the two germline ends. The length of the CDR3 is 15 residues. CDR3 loop: CASSLRGRSTDTQYF. DNA for the CDR3: TGTGCCAGCAGCTTACGCGGGCGCAGCACAGATACGCAGTATTTT. Filled out from reference TRBV7-9 and TRBJ2-3, the complete variable domain reads DTGVSQNPRHKITKRGQNVTFRCDPISEHNRLYWYRQTLGQGPEFLTYFQNEAQLEKSRLLSDRFSAERPKGSFSTLEIQRTEQGDSAMYLCASSLRGRSTDTQYFGPGTRLTVL.

Details on this clonotype: An end of the junction does not agree with germline; a read error may underlie this. This rearrangement joins TRBV19 to TRBJ2-2; D remains ambiguous. The CDR3 loop spans 15 amino acids. The germline CDR1 and CDR2 sequences are LNHDA and SQIVND (reference sequence). DNA of the CDR3: TGTGCCAGTAGTAGACTTCACACGAACACCAGGGAGCTGTTTTTT. This encodes CASSRLHTNTRELFF.

At least ten counts were recorded for this clonotype. The genes are TRBV9 and TRBJ1-4; D uncertain. Trimming cost V 3 bases and J 0 bases, with 9 bases left between them. The length of the CDR3 is 15 residues. From germline, CDR1 is SGDLS and CDR2 YYNGEE. Here the CDR3 DNA reads TGTGCCAGCAGCGGTGGCGAGGCAACTAATGAAAAACTGTTTTTT. Protein product: CASSGGEATNEKLFF.